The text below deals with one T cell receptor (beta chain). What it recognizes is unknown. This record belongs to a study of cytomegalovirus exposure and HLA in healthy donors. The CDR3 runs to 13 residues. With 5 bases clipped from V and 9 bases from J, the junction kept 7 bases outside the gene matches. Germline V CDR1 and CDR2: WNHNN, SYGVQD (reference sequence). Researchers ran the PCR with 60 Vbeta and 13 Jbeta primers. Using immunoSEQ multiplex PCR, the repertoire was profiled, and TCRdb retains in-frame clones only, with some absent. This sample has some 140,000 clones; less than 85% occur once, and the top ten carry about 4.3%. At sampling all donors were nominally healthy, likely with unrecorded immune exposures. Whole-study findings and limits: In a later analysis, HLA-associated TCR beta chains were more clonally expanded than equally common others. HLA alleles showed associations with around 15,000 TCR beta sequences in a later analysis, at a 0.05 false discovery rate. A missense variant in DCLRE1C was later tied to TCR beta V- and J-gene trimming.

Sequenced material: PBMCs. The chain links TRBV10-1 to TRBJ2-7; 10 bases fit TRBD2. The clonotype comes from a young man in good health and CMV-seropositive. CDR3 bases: TGCGCCAGCAGTTCTAGCGGGGGAGTCGGGCAGTACTTC. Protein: CASSSSGGVGQYF.